What follows describes a single TCR beta chain. Antigen specificity is unknown. This sample was included in a study of shared clonotypes between healthy human individuals. The study, taken as a whole, reports: An expected dependence of interdonor clonotype sharing on sequencing depth was noted. Unshared clonotypes carried lower generation probabilities than those common to all four donors. Roughly 5% of naive CD4 clonotypes were common to a handful of donors.

Germline V gene sequence: CDR1 KGHSH, CDR2 LQKENI. V lost 3 bases to trimming and J lost 10 bases; unmatched junction nucleotides: 5. The CDR3 length is 15 residues. CD4+ cell separation produced CD45RA+ naive and CD45RA-negative memory subsets. Sequenced by immunoSEQ multiplex PCR; TCRdb stores in-frame clones only, minus some. Of 2 million to 3 million clones listed, over 85% were seen once; the top ten hold about 0.34%. The source of this sequence is a man younger than 30 in good health. Some clones in this sample may be carry-over from other donors' samples. The sample comprised naive CD4+ T cells from PBMCs. The subset: CD45RA+ positively selected. V usage is TRBV18 and J usage is TRBJ2-1, with 14 bases identical to TRBD2. Written as DNA, the CDR3 is TGTGCCAGCTCACCCGGACTAGCGGGAGGTGAGGAGCAGTTCTTC. Its translation is CASSPGLAGGEEQFF.